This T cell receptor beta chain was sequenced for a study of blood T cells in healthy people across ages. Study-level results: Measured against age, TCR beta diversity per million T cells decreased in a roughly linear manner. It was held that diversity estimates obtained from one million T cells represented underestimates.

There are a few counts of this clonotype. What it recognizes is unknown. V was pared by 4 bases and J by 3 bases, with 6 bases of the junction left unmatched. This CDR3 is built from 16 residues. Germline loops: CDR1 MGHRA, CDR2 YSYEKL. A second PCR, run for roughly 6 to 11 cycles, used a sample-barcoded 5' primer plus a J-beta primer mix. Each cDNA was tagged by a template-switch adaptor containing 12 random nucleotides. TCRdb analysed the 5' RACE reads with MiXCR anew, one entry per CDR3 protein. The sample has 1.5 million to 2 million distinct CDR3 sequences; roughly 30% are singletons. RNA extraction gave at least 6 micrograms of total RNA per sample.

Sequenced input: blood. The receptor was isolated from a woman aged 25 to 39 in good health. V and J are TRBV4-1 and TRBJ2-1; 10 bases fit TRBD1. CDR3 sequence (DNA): TGCGCCAGCAGCCCCCTAGGGACAGGGGACTACAATGAGCAGTTCTTC. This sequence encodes CASSPLGTGDYNEQFF.